This TCR beta chain was sequenced during a study of Tregs in tolerant kidney transplant recipients. Study at large: Mixed chimerism was transient after nonmyeloablative marrow transplants from related graft donors. Regarding the study as a whole: Tolerant patients' donor-specific Tregs expanded beyond overall Tregs, suggesting antigen-driven growth. Tregs expanded with activated donor B cells seemed most donor-specific.

Unstimulated regulatory T cells (CD4+CD25+CD127-), CD4+CD25- non-regulatory cells, CD4 and CD8 cells were FACS-sorted from thawed PBMCs. This clone was found a few times. What it binds is not known. Using immunoSEQ multiplex PCR, the repertoire was profiled, and TCRdb retains in-frame clones only, with some absent. This table has around 75,000 clones, around 90% appearing once. Germline V gene data show CDR1 as SNHLY and CDR2 as FYNNEI. The CDR3 consists of 15 residues. V was clipped by 3 bases and J by 0 bases, with 9 bases between them. This receptor was obtained from a human donor who received a combined kidney and bone marrow transplant. The V and J genes are TRBV2 and TRBJ1-5; the D is unclear. Sequencing was performed on CD4+ T cells from blood, taken before the transplant. This chain's CDR3 is CASSEADFSNQPQHF. CDR3 nucleotides: TGTGCCAGCAGTGAGGCTGATTTTAGCAATCAGCCCCAGCATTTT.